This T cell receptor (beta chain) was recorded in a study of T-cell reconstitution after alpha-beta-depleted transplantation in children. Unique molecular identifiers were incorporated when the TCRbeta library was constructed. TCRdb used MiXCR to reprocess the PCR reads, holding one entry per CDR3 protein. The table has a few hundred thousand distinct CDR3 sequences, about a tenth seen once; the top ten hold 28%. This clonotype was counted at least ten times. Antigen specificity is unknown. Notes on the study in general: Two months or so post-transplant, alpha-beta T cells reportedly derived from several hundred expanded graft clones. Once a year had passed after transplant, T-cell counts and diversity came mostly from newly produced T cells.

The clonotype was recovered from a child younger than two with acute myeloid leukemia, due to receive a stem cell transplant. Sequences were derived from PBMCs, sampled before TCRalphabeta/CD19-depleted stem cell transplant.

CDR3 region: CSANKGNTEAFF. CDR3 nucleotides: TGCAGTGCCAACAAGGGGAACACTGAAGCTTTCTTT. The chain employs TRBV20-1 and TRBJ1-1; D call uncertain. This CDR3 comprises 12 residues. Trimming took off 6 bases at V and 1 base at J, with 9 bases between the two ends. Germline CDR1 DFQATT, CDR2 SNEGSKA (reference sequence).